This TCR beta chain derives from a study of T cell changes during pregnancy in multiple sclerosis. Sequenced by immunoSEQ multiplex PCR; TCRdb stores in-frame clones only, minus some. The sample includes around 30,000 clones, 87% of them seen just once. The length of the CDR3 is 13 residues. J was trimmed by 7 bases and V by 7 bases; bases with no gene match: 4. Germline lookup yields CDR1 SQVTM and CDR2 ANQGSEA. The sequenced sample was CD8+ T cells from peripheral blood mononuclear cells, obtained in the first trimester of pregnancy. The receptor was isolated from a female donor with multiple sclerosis, enrolled in a pregnancy study. The rearrangement uses TRBV29-1 and TRBJ2-1, with 13 bases aligning to TRBD2. CDR3 coding DNA: TGCAGCGGACTAGCGGGAGGAGTGAATGAGCAGTTCTTC. This encodes CSGLAGGVNEQFF.